This T cell receptor beta chain was captured by sequencing in a study of blood T cell repertoires in COVID-19. Study background: From T cells, B-cell-depleted T cells, or PBMCs came the material, which was cDNA or gDNA.

The table came from immunoSEQ multiplex PCR; TCRdb's copy has only in-frame clones and leaves some out. The table has 150,000 to 200,000 clones, nearly 90% seen once. Per the germline V gene, CDR1 is MNHEY and CDR2 is SMNVEV (reference sequence). V lost 0 bases and J lost 10, with 13 bases in between. The CDR3 is 15 residues long. This rearrangement joins TRBV27 to TRBJ1-6; D remains unclear. This receptor was identified in a man younger than 30 who had recovered from COVID-19. Sequenced: peripheral blood. The CDR3, as DNA: TGTGCCAGCAGTTTATCAATATACAGCCCCTCACCCCTCCACTTT. This translates into CASSLSIYSPSPLHF.